This TCR beta chain was observed in a study of response to subunit inactivated influenza vaccine. General study findings and limits: The authors put forward the suggestion that each seasonal influenza vaccination may bring in only a limited number of new T cells.

Via MiXCR, TCRdb re-called the RT-PCR reads, giving one row per CDR3 protein. This table holds about 700,000 distinct CDR3 sequences, roughly 13% found once. Details on this clonotype: Its specificity is not known.

Germline-derived CDR1 and CDR2 are KGHSY and FQNENV. J lost 5 bases, V lost 4 bases, and 11 bases had no gene match. The CDR3 totals 16 residues. The chain combines TRBV16 with TRBJ2-7; the match to TRBD1 covers 10 bases. The input for sequencing was PBMCs from blood, taken less than 15 days before vaccination. This TCR came from a man over 45 who received an inactivated influenza vaccine. CDR3 in DNA: TGTGCCAGCAGCCCACCCGGACAGGGGGTTAGGAACGAGCAGTACTTC. It codes for CASSPPGQGVRNEQYF.